This T cell receptor (beta chain) originates from a study of T cells in Graves' hyperthyroidism and ophthalmopathy. Study-wide points: Researchers found most expanded thyroid clonotypes above 0.001 in blood as well.

TCR beta CDR3 sequences were amplified from RNA transcripts. During a first-round RT-PCR of the TCR CDR3, the HTBI primer set was used. TCRdb re-derived calls from the multiplex PCR reads in MiXCR, one entry per CDR3 protein. The sample lists 93,000 or so distinct CDR3 sequences; approximately 50% were seen once. The study enrolled patients aged 18 to 65 with newly diagnosed hyperthyroidism of under 2 months' duration. Those patients with uncontrolled infection, other autoimmune disease, pregnancy or lactation were excluded. V shed 7 bases and J shed 6 bases, with 19 bases lying between them. Germline loops: CDR1 MNHEY, CDR2 SVGEGT. The CDR3 is made up of 15 amino acids. On this clonotype itself: No antigen is known for it.

This TCR was sampled from a man aged 40-49 years with Graves' hyperthyroidism. The sequenced material came from blood. V gene TRBV6-2 or TRBV6-3 combines with J gene TRBJ2-1; D may correspond to TRBD1 or TRBD2 (7 bases each). In DNA form, the CDR3 reads TGTGCCAGCACCCCAGGGGGGCCTAGCGGCAATGAGCAGTTCTTC. Its translation is CASTPGGPSGNEQFF.